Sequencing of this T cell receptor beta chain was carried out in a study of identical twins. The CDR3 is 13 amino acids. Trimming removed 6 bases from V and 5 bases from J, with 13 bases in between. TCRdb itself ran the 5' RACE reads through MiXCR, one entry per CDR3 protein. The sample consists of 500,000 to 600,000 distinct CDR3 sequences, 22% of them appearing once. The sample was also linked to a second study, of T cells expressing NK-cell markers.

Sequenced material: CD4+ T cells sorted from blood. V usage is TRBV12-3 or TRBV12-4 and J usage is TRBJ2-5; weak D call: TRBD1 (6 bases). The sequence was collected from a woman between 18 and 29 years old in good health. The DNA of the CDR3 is TGTGCCAGCAGCCGTACAGGGTTGGAGACCCAGTACTTC. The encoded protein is CASSRTGLETQYF.